Listed below are T cell receptor beta chains from one sample, sequenced in a study of T cell responses to AZD1222 COVID-19 vaccine. Clones were read by immunoSEQ multiplex PCR, and TCRdb kept only the in-frame ones, dropping some. The sample includes about 150,000 clones, just over 90% of them seen just once. This specimen consisted of peripheral blood, obtained on day 0 of AZD1222 vaccination. The source of these receptors is an adult in good health. The conserved cysteine and the conserved F or W are not part of the CDR3 here.

V	CDR3
TRBV5-1	ASRPGWVDEQF
TRBV28	ASSQTRYEQF
TRBV7-9	ASTEGGLGGNTIY
TRBV2	ASRGEGASTEAF
TRBV6-2/TRBV6-3	ASSWREGGTDTQY
TRBV7-2	ASREEGFGGNSPLH
TRBV28	ASSLPPGDSGNTIY
TRBV5-5	ASSLDGYNEQF
TRBV14	ASSHWTSGRYETQY
TRBV28	ASSLARGLSYGYT
TRBV10-3	AIRSGVEGNTIY
TRBV4-1	ASSRTGWRDTQY
TRBV27	ASSSVRFSYNEQF
TRBV2	ASSVDRGLIVNGYT
TRBV4-3	ASSQADRESYEQY
TRBV24-1	ATSDPRTGNTEAF
TRBV7-9	ASSRALNTEAF
TRBV7-3	ASRGAGDTGELF
TRBV18	ASSPGTSDFEQY
TRBV7-8	ASSLAHPSLAGSSNEQF
TRBV2	ASSDESGRARGTGELF
TRBV9	ASSPNLGVNYGYT
TRBV11-2	ASSTGGVPTTYEQY
TRBV5-4	ASSLGGQGANSYEQY
TRBV2	ASSRDRAAEKLF
TRBV24-1	ATYSERNYGYT
TRBV15	ATSRVGQNNEKLF
TRBV3-1/TRBV3-2	ASSRDRRNTEAF
TRBV5-1	ASSLEGRPNAF
TRBV7-9	ASFWLAGANVLT
TRBV29-1	SSVRAGASTDTQY
TRBV19	ASRSPRGRHNEKLF
TRBV2	ASGETQY
TRBV4-2	ASSQGSGGANQPQH
TRBV9	ASSPPSTGLREKLF
TRBV14	ASSRLRAGTDTQY
TRBV21-1	ASTSTDGANYGYT
TRBV18	ASSPQDNSPLH
TRBV27	ASSHSDSLGTDTQY
TRBV9	ASSAREGFNSPLH
TRBV11-3	ASSFDTTNEKLF
TRBV25-1	ASSDDIGQAIYQETQY
TRBV25-1	ASSEMTGGNEQF
TRBV19	ASSIVTSGNEQF
TRBV21-1	ASNKTSGSVHTDTQY
TRBV30	AWSVQAWGNQPQH
TRBV21-1	ASSPTPPMTENQPQH
TRBV7-3	ASSLAQVTDTQY
TRBV9	ASSADQQETQY
TRBV9	ASSVDQPGTQY
TRBV12-3/TRBV12-4	ASSFGETQY
TRBV20-1	SARDLSGYT
TRBV4-3	ASSQGTGEDTIY